This T cell receptor beta chain was sequenced in a study of cytomegalovirus exposure and HLA in healthy donors. Study outcomes and limitations: As a later analysis showed, several of the most significant clusters appeared to be linked to common viral pathogens.

The primer mix had 60 Vbeta and 13 Jbeta primers. TCRdb's copy holds only in-frame clones and misses some; the assay was immunoSEQ multiplex PCR. The sample lists about 160,000 clones, less than 80% occurring once. The CDR3 sequence is 14 residues long. Between the trimmed V and J ends, which lost 1 base and 3 bases, there was a span of 10 bases. CDR1 and CDR2 (germline): SGDLS, YYNGEE. A note on this clone: What it recognizes is unknown.

The chain joins TRBV9 to TRBJ1-1; the D gene is possibly TRBD1 (6 bases). Sample: PBMCs. The TCR was taken from a man between 35 and 55 years old in good health and CMV-seronegative. The CDR3 region has the DNA TGTGCCAGCAGCGTACAGGGGAGGGACACTGAAGCTTTCTTT. Protein product: CASSVQGRDTEAFF.